Sequencing of this T cell receptor (beta chain) was carried out in a study of blood T cell repertoires in COVID-19. Looking at the study overall: The analysed material was cDNA or gDNA that came from T cells, B-cell-depleted T cells, or PBMCs.

CDR3 length: 12 residues. The germline V gene has CDR1 KGHDR and CDR2 SFDVKD. Trimming at V came to 4 bases and at J to 11 bases, leaving 6 bases not matched to a gene. The method was immunoSEQ multiplex PCR; TCRdb's version includes in-frame clones alone and lacks a portion of them. This table has more than 250,000 clones, about 91% appearing once. This chain joins TRBV24-1 and TRBJ1-1; 7 positions match TRBD1. This TCR derives from a woman aged 25-40 years with COVID-19, enrolled during active disease. The sample taken for sequencing was peripheral blood. CDR3 nucleotides: TGTGCCACCAGTGACCGAACAGGGGCCGCTTTCTTT. It encodes CATSDRTGAAFF.